The clone carrying this T cell receptor (beta chain) was seen a few times. The antigen is not known. According to the study, TCR beta libraries were built with iRepertoire HTBI primers and CDR3-region Arm-PCR. TCRdb called the multiplex PCR reads again in MiXCR, with one record for every CDR3 protein. The sample gives roughly 500,000 distinct CDR3 sequences, about 22% of which show up once; roughly 7.1% is in the top ten. From germline, CDR1 is SEHNR and CDR2 FQNEAQ (reference sequence). Trimming pared 5 bases from V and 3 bases from J, leaving 10 bases between. This CDR3 spans 13 amino acids. Indicated time point: persistent/refractory GD, antithyroid drugs over 5 years with positive TRAb. From RNA extracted from PBMCs, the TCR library was made. These data belong to a study of regulatory T cells in long-lasting Graves disease. Study results and limitations: Comparison showed that persistent patients shared more public clonotypes (about 2,600) than new patients (about 970). Preferential use of TRBV28, TRBJ1-2 and TRBJ2-5 was seen in persistent disease.

The receptor's source is a female donor with Graves disease. The chain uses TRBV7-9 and TRBJ2-5, with D unclear. Sequenced here: peripheral blood mononuclear cells (PBMCs), sampled when the disease was refractory, from a patient treated with antithyroid drugs. The CDR3 nucleotides read TGTGCCAGCAGCCTATACAGTGAAGAGACCCAGTACTTC. Encoded protein: CASSLYSEETQYF.